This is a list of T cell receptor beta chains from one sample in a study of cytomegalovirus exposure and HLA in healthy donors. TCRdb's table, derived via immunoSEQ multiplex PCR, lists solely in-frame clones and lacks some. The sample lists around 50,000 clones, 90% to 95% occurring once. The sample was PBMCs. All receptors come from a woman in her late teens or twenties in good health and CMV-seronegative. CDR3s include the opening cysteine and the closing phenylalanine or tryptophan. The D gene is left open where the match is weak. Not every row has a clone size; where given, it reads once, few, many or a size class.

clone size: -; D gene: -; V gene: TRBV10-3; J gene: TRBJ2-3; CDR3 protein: CAISEFGGGADTQYF; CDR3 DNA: TGTGCCATCAGTGAGTTTGGGGGGGGCGCAGATACGCAGTATTTT
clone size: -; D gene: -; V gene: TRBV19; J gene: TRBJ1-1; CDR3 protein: CASSRYQGVTEAFF; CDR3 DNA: TGTGCCAGTAGTAGATACCAAGGGGTGACTGAAGCTTTCTTT
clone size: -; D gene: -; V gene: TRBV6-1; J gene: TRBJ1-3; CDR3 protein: CASTDRSGRGNTIYF; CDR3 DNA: TGTGCCAGCACCGATCGTAGCGGCCGGGGAAACACCATATATTTT
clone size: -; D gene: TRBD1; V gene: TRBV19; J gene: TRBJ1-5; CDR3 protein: CASSFGQGGKQPQHF; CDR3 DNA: TGTGCCAGTAGCTTCGGACAGGGTGGGAAACAGCCCCAGCATTTT
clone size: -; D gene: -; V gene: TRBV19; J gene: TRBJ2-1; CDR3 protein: CAKRGRVNEQFF; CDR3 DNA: TGTGCCAAACGGGGGAGAGTCAATGAGCAGTTCTTC
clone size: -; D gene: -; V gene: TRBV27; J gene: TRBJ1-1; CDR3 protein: CASSLSGALAEAFF; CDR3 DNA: TGTGCCAGCAGTTTATCGGGAGCGTTGGCTGAAGCTTTCTTT
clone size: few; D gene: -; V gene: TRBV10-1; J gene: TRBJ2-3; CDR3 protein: CASSVWGPDTQYF; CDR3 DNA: TGCGCCAGCAGTGTTTGGGGGCCGGATACGCAGTATTTT
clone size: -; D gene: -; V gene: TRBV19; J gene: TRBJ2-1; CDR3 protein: CASSIGQSSYNEQFF; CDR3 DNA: TGTGCCAGTAGTATCGGACAAAGCTCCTACAATGAGCAGTTCTTC
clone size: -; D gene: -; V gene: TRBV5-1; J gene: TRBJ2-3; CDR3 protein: CASSDFLSTDTQYF; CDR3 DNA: TGCGCCAGCAGCGACTTCCTTAGCACAGATACGCAGTATTTT
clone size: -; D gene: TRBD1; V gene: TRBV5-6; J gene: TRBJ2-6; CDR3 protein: CASNRDRELSGANVLTF; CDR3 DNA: TGTGCCAGCAACCGGGACAGGGAACTCTCTGGGGCCAACGTCCTGACTTTC
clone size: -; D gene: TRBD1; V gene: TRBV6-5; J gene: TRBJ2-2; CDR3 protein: CATAGQGAGELFF; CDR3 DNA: TGTGCCACCGCGGGACAGGGGGCCGGGGAGCTGTTTTTT
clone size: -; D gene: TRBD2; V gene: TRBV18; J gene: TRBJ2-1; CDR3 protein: CASSPPSRGATGYEQFF; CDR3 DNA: TGTGCCAGCTCACCTCCCTCGCGGGGGGCGACAGGCTATGAGCAGTTCTTC
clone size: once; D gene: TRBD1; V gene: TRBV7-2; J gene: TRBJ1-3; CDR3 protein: CASSRRTGLYGDTIYF; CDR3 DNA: TGTGCCAGCAGCCGAAGGACAGGGCTTTATGGAGACACCATATATTTT
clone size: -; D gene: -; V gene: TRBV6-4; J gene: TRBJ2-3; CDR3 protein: CASSEAGISDTQYF; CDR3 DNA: TGTGCCAGCAGTGAGGCGGGAATCTCAGATACGCAGTATTTT
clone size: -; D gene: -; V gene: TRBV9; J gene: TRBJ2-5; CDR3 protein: CASSETPGEETQYF; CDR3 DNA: TGTGCCAGCAGCGAGACGCCGGGAGAAGAGACCCAGTACTTC
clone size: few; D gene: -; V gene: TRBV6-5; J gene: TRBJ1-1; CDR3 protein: CASSYRGTNTEAFF; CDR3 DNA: TGTGCCAGCAGTTACAGGGGCACGAACACTGAAGCTTTCTTT
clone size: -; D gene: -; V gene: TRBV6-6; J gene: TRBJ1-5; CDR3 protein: CASSRRGYNQPQHF; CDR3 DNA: TGTGCCAGCTCACGACGGGGTTACAATCAGCCCCAGCATTTT
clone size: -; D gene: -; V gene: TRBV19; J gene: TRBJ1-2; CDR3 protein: CASSSMDSPGHGYTF; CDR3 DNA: TGTGCCAGTAGTAGCATGGACAGCCCTGGGCACGGCTACACCTTC
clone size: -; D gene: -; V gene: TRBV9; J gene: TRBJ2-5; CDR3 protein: CASSVEGETQYF; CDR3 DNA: TGTGCCAGCAGCGTAGAGGGGGAGACCCAGTACTTC
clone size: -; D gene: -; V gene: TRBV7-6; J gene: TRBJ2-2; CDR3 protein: CASSFLDTGELFF; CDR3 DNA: TGTGCCAGCAGCTTTCTTGACACCGGGGAGCTGTTTTTT
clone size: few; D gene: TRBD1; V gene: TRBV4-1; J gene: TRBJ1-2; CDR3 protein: CASSQDNPRGWARHEYYGYTF; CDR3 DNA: TGCGCCAGCAGCCAAGATAATCCCAGGGGGTGGGCTCGGCATGAATACTATGGCTACACCTTC
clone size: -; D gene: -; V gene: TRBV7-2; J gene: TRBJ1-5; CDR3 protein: CASSLVKGRGDPQHF; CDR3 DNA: TGTGCCAGCAGCTTAGTAAAGGGCAGGGGCGACCCCCAGCATTTT
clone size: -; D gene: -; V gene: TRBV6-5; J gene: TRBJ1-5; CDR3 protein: CASSYSAGPNQPQHF; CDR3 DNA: TGTGCCAGCAGTTACTCGGCGGGTCCCAATCAGCCCCAGCATTTT
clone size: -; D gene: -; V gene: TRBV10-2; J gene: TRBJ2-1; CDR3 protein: CASSVKLGSREQFF; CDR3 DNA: TGCGCCAGCAGTGTGAAACTAGGGTCCCGAGAGCAGTTCTTC
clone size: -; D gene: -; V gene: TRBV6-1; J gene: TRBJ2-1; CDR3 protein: CASTPLERAAQFF; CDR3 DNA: TGTGCCAGCACCCCACTGGAGAGGGCAGCGCAGTTCTTC
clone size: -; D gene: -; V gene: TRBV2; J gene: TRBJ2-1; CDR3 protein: CASMQGSSYNEQFF; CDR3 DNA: TGTGCCAGCATGCAGGGGAGCTCCTACAATGAGCAGTTCTTC
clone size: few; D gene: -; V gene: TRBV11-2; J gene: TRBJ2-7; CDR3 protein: CASSLFVGHLLPGSYEQYF; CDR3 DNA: TGTGCCAGCAGCTTATTTGTGGGACATCTCCTACCGGGCTCCTACGAGCAGTACTTC
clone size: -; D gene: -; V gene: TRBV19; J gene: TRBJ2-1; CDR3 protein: CATKLRGSYNEQFF; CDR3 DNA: TGTGCCACCAAACTGAGGGGGAGTTACAATGAGCAGTTCTTC
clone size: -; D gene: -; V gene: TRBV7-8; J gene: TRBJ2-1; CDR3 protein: CASNSGVSYNEQFF; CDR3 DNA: TGTGCCAGCAATTCGGGGGTTTCCTACAATGAGCAGTTCTTC
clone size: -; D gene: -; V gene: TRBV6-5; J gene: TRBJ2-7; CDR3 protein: CASSYHRDKSYEQYF; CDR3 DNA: TGTGCCAGCAGTTACCACCGGGACAAGTCCTACGAGCAGTACTTC
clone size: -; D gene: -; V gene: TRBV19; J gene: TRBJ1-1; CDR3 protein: CASHRAFMNTEAFF; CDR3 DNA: TGTGCCAGTCATCGAGCCTTCATGAACACTGAAGCTTTCTTT
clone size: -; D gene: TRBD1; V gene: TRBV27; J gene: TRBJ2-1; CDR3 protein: CASRQGANFYNEQFF; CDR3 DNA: TGTGCCAGCAGACAGGGGGCGAACTTCTACAATGAGCAGTTCTTC
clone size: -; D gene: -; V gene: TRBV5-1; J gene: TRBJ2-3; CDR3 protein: CASSPSGNTQYF; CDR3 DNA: TGCGCCAGCAGCCCCAGCGGTAATACGCAGTATTTT
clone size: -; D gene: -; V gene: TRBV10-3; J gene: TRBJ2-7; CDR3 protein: CAISEQGSYEQYF; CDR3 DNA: TGTGCCATCAGTGAGCAGGGTTCCTACGAGCAGTACTTC